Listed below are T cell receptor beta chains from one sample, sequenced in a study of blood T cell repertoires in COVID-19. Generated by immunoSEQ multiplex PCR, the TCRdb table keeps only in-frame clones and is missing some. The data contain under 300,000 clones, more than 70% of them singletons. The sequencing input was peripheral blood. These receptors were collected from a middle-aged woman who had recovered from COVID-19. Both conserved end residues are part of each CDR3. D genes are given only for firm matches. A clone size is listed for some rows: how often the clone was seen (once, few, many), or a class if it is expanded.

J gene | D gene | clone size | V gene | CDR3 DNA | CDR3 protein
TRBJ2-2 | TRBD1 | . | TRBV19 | TGTGCCAGTAGTATTTATTCAGGGGGCACCGGGGAGCTGTTTTTT | CASSIYSGGTGELFF
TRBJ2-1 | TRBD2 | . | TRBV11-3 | TGTGCCAGCAGCGGGGTGGGGGTAGCGGGGGATAATGAGCAGTTCTTC | CASSGVGVAGDNEQFF
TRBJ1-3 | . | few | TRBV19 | TGTGCCAGTAGTATCAGCGTCTACTCTGGAAACACCATATATTTT | CASSISVYSGNTIYF
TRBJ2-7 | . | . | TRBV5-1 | TGCGCCAGCAGCTCCTCTGGGGCAGGCAGGAACTCCTACGAGCAGTACTTC | CASSSSGAGRNSYEQYF
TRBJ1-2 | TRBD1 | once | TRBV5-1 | TGCGCCAGCACCGTTGACAGGGGAAAGCATGGCTACACCTTC | CASTVDRGKHGYTF
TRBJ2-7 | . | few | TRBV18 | TGTGCCAGCTCACCACCGCGTGTGACCGGGTCCTACGAGCAGTACTTC | CASSPPRVTGSYEQYF
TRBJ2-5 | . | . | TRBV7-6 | TGTGCCAGCAGCCTGGCCGGGGAGACCCAGTACTTC | CASSLAGETQYF
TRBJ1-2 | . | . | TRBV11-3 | TGTGCCAGCAGCTCTACAGGAGAATCTAACTATGGCTACACCTTC | CASSSTGESNYGYTF
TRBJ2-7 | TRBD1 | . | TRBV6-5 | TGTGCCAGCAGCGTAGACAGGGGTGGCTCCTACGAGCAGTACTTC | CASSVDRGGSYEQYF
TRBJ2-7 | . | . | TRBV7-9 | TGTGCCAGCAGCTTCTCTTACGAGCAGTACTTC | CASSFSYEQYF
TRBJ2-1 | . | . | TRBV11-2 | TGTGCCAGCAGCTCTAGAACTAGCACCCCAAATGAGCAGTTCTTC | CASSSRTSTPNEQFF
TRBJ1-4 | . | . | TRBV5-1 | TGCGCCAGCAGCTTGGGGGGCGGCGGACTAATTAATGAAAAACTGTTTTTT | CASSLGGGGLINEKLFF
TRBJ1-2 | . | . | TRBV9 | TGTGCCAGCAGCTCCCGACAGAGCTACACCTTC | CASSSRQSYTF
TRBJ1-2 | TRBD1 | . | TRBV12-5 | TGTGCTAGTGGTTTGCCAACAGGGGGCTATGGCTACACCTTC | CASGLPTGGYGYTF
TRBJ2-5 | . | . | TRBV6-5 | TGTGCCAGCGGGCTGTACCAAGAGACCCAGTACTTC | CASGLYQETQYF
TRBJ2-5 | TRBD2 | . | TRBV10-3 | TGTGCCATCAGTGAGTCACGGACTAGCGGGGCCTCCGAGACCCAGTACTTC | CAISESRTSGASETQYF
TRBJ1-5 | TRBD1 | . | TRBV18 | TGTGCCAGCTCACCGGGACAGGGGCAACAGCCCCAGCATTTT | CASSPGQGQQPQHF
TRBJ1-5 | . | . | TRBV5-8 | TGTGCCAGCAGCTTGGGCGGGGTTGGGCAGCCCCAGCATTTT | CASSLGGVGQPQHF
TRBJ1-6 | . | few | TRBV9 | TGTGCCAGCAGCGTTGGGACAAGCTCCTATAATTCACCCCTCCACTTT | CASSVGTSSYNSPLHF
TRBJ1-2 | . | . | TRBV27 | TGTGCCAGCAGTTTTCATGGGGCGGCTGCTATTCTCACCTTC | CASSFHGAAAILTF
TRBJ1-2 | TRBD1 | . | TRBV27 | TGTGCCAGCAAACGACAGTCAGGGGGCTATGGCTACACCTTC | CASKRQSGGYGYTF
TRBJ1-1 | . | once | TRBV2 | TGTGCCAGGGCGGACATCTACACTGAAGCTTTCTTT | CARADIYTEAFF
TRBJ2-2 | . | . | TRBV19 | TGTGCCAGTAGTGCACAGCCGTTTGCCTTGGGGGCTCACGGCGGGGAGCTGTTTTTT | CASSAQPFALGAHGGELFF
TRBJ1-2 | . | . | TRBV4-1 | TGCGCCAGCAGCCAAGATAATGACTCCCCAAACTATGGCTACACCTTC | CASSQDNDSPNYGYTF
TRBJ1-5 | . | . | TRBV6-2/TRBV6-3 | TGTGCCAGCAGTGGGGGGTTTGGACAGCCCCAGCATTTT | CASSGGFGQPQHF
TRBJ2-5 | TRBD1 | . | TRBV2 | TGTGCCAGCAGAACAACCGGGACAGGGTTGGAGACCCAGTACTTC | CASRTTGTGLETQYF
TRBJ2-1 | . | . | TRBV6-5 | TGTGCCAGCAGCCATCAATTACCTACGGGCAATGAGCAGTTCTTC | CASSHQLPTGNEQFF
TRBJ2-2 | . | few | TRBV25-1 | TGTGCCAGCAGAATAGAAGGGGACACCGGGGAGCTGTTTTTT | CASRIEGDTGELFF